This is a list of T cell receptor beta chains from one sample in a study of CD8 T cells in ankylosing spondylitis. TCRdb used MiXCR to reprocess the 5' RACE reads, holding one entry per CDR3 protein. Of fewer than 550,000 distinct CDR3 sequences in the sample, about 5% are singletons; the top ten hold around 3.4%. Sequenced sample: blood, either unsorted or a sorted T cell fraction (not recorded which). Source of these receptors: a male donor with ankylosing spondylitis. The CDR3 runs from the conserved cysteine through the conserved F or W. D genes are given only for firm matches. Only some rows state a clone size, as once, few, many or a class for expanded clones.

many	14	-	TRBJ2-3	TRBV20-1	CSASFDTYTDTQYF	TGCAGTGCTAGTTTCGACACCTACACAGATACGCAGTATTTT
many	17	TRBD2	TRBJ2-1	TRBV4-1	CASSQVIAGVGFDEQFF	TGCGCCAGCAGCCAAGTTATAGCGGGAGTAGGTTTCGATGAGCAGTTCTTC
many	13	-	TRBJ1-1	TRBV7-2	CASSTMKNTEAFF	TGTGCCAGCAGTACGATGAAGAACACTGAAGCTTTCTTT
-	16	-	TRBJ2-3	TRBV5-1	CASSPTGTYITDAQYF	TGCGCCAGCAGCCCAACCGGGACTTATATCACAGATGCGCAGTATTTT
many	14	-	TRBJ2-1	TRBV20-1	CSARGWSSYNEQFF	TGCAGTGCTAGAGGTTGGAGCTCCTACAATGAGCAGTTCTTC
many	12	-	TRBJ2-1	TRBV20-1	CSARTALGEQFF	TGCAGTGCCCGAACGGCACTGGGTGAGCAGTTCTTC
-	14	-	TRBJ2-2	TRBV4-3	CASSQDSGLGELFF	TGCGCCAGCAGCCAAGATTCAGGGCTCGGGGAGCTGTTTTTT
many	14	-	TRBJ2-3	TRBV7-8	CASILGSFTDTQYF	TGTGCCAGCATCCTAGGTTCATTCACAGATACGCAGTATTTT
many	13	-	TRBJ1-5	TRBV20-1	CSATPGRYQPQHF	TGCAGTGCCACCCCGGGACGTTATCAGCCCCAGCATTTT
many	13	TRBD2	TRBJ2-1	TRBV4-3	CASSTSGYNEQFF	TGCGCCAGCAGCACTAGCGGGTACAATGAGCAGTTCTTC
many	16	-	TRBJ1-2	TRBV6-5	CASSYVGASANYGYTF	TGTGCCAGCAGTTACGTGGGGGCCTCCGCTAACTATGGCTACACCTTC
many	15	-	TRBJ1-5	TRBV5-6	CASSTKMAGNQPQHF	TGTGCCAGCAGCACTAAGATGGCGGGCAATCAGCCCCAGCATTTT
many	13	-	TRBJ1-2	TRBV4-3	CASSRVGGFGYTF	TGCGCCAGCAGCCGGGTAGGAGGGTTCGGCTACACCTTC
many	14	-	TRBJ1-6	TRBV5-1	CASAGGVQSSPLHF	TGCGCCTCAGCCGGTGGGGTCCAGTCTTCACCCCTCCACTTT
many	15	TRBD1	TRBJ2-1	TRBV28	CASSLRTGRAIEQFF	TGTGCCAGCAGTTTACGGACAGGGCGGGCGATTGAGCAGTTCTTC
few	13	-	TRBJ2-1	TRBV10-3	CAIMYRDGNEQFF	TGTGCCATCATGTACCGGGACGGCAATGAGCAGTTCTTC
many	15	-	TRBJ1-5	TRBV15	CATSRDLAAGQPQHF	TGTGCCACCAGCAGAGATTTGGCAGCTGGTCAGCCCCAGCATTTT
many	13	-	TRBJ1-1	TRBV6-2/TRBV6-3	CASSYQENTEAFF	TGTGCCAGCAGTTACCAGGAGAACACTGAAGCTTTCTTT
many	15	TRBD2	TRBJ2-7	TRBV20-1	CSARGPIAGVYEQYF	TGCAGTGCTAGAGGACCAATAGCGGGGGTCTACGAGCAGTACTTC
many	17	TRBD1	TRBJ1-4	TRBV7-2	CASSSLPPGQGDEKLFF	TGTGCCAGCAGCTCATTACCACCGGGACAGGGAGATGAAAAACTGTTTTTT
many	15	TRBD1	TRBJ1-5	TRBV4-3	CASSQTTGSNQPQHF	TGCGCCAGCAGCCAGACGACAGGGAGCAATCAGCCCCAGCATTTT
many	15	-	TRBJ1-2	TRBV11-1	CASSLGGQNYYGYTF	TGTGCCAGCAGCTTAGGTGGACAGAACTACTATGGCTACACCTTC
many	14	-	TRBJ1-6	TRBV11-2	CASSLEWGNSPLHF	TGTGCCAGCAGCTTAGAATGGGGGAATTCACCCCTCCACTTT
many	16	-	TRBJ1-3	TRBV10-3	CAISESTDLSGNTIYF	TGTGCCATCAGTGAGTCGACAGACCTCTCTGGAAACACCATATATTTT
many	15	-	TRBJ2-2	TRBV28	CASSPRLYPTGELFF	TGTGCCAGCAGTCCCCGACTGTACCCCACCGGGGAGCTGTTTTTT
many	14	-	TRBJ1-1	TRBV12-3/TRBV12-4	CASSWGPLGTEAFF	TGTGCCAGCAGTTGGGGACCTTTAGGCACTGAAGCTTTCTTT
many	15	-	TRBJ2-2	TRBV29-1	CSVTKSWGLGGELFF	TGCAGCGTTACTAAGTCATGGGGACTTGGCGGGGAGCTGTTTTTT
many	13	-	TRBJ2-5	TRBV9	CASSVRGSETQYF	TGTGCCAGCAGCGTCCGGGGCTCCGAGACCCAGTACTTC
many	12	TRBD1	TRBJ2-7	TRBV4-2	CASTGGQYEQYF	TGTGCCAGCACAGGGGGCCAATACGAGCAGTACTTC
many	15	TRBD1	TRBJ2-7	TRBV4-3	CASSQDPQGAYEQYF	TGCGCCAGCAGCCAAGATCCCCAGGGGGCCTACGAGCAGTACTTC
many	16	TRBD1	TRBJ2-2	TRBV25-1	CASREGQGPGWGELFF	TGTGCCAGCAGGGAGGGACAGGGGCCAGGATGGGGGGAGCTGTTTTTT
many	13	-	TRBJ1-2	TRBV6-2/TRBV6-3	CASTTLLGNGYTF	TGTGCCAGCACCACCCTTTTGGGGAATGGCTACACCTTC
many	15	-	TRBJ1-6	TRBV7-2	CASSLGARPPIALHF	TGTGCCAGCAGCTTAGGAGCCAGGCCCCCTATCGCCCTCCACTTT
-	11	-	TRBJ1-3	TRBV11-2	CASSLENTIYF	TGTGCCAGCAGCTTAGAAAACACCATATATTTT
many	16	-	TRBJ2-3	TRBV15	CATSETLRRGDDTQYF	TGTGCCACCAGTGAGACCCTTAGGAGGGGAGACGATACGCAGTATTTT
many	18	-	TRBJ2-1	TRBV4-1	CASSQEGWPLASRGEQFF	TGCGCCAGCAGCCAAGAAGGGTGGCCTCTGGCTAGCCGGGGGGAGCAGTTCTTC
many	15	TRBD2	TRBJ2-7	TRBV28	CASSSSGTRAYEQYF	TGTGCCAGCAGTTCATCAGGGACTAGAGCCTACGAGCAGTACTTC
-	15	TRBD2	TRBJ2-1	TRBV18	CASSPWIAGVQEQFF	TGTGCCAGCTCACCATGGATAGCGGGAGTACAGGAGCAGTTCTTC
many	15	-	TRBJ1-3	TRBV7-2	CASSLDLYRGNTIYF	TGTGCCAGCAGCTTAGATTTGTATCGTGGAAACACCATATATTTT
-	16	-	TRBJ2-1	TRBV11-1	CASSLGGSYSYNEQFF	TGTGCCAGCAGCTTAGGCGGGTCTTACTCCTACAATGAGCAGTTCTTC
many	13	TRBD1	TRBJ1-1	TRBV7-8	CASSLAGTGGAFF	TGTGCCAGCAGCTTAGCCGGGACAGGGGGTGCTTTCTTT
many	13	-	TRBJ1-2	TRBV6-5	CASSSGLGGGYTF	TGTGCCAGCAGTTCCGGACTCGGGGGTGGCTACACCTTC
many	14	-	TRBJ2-3	TRBV7-3	CASSLATVTDTQYF	TGTGCCAGCAGCTTAGCGACAGTCACAGATACGCAGTATTTT
few	12	-	TRBJ2-5	TRBV10-3	CAISAAVETQYF	TGTGCCATCAGTGCAGCGGTAGAGACCCAGTACTTC
few	13	-	TRBJ2-7	TRBV4-2	CASSPRTASEQYF	TGTGCCAGCAGCCCCCGGACTGCTAGCGAGCAGTACTTC
many	14	TRBD1	TRBJ1-4	TRBV5-1	CASSPTGRAEKLFF	TGCGCCAGCAGCCCGACAGGGAGGGCTGAAAAACTGTTTTTT
many	16	-	TRBJ2-5	TRBV29-1	CSVVKGGSTRKETQYF	TGCAGCGTTGTTAAGGGTGGGTCGACACGGAAAGAGACCCAGTACTTC